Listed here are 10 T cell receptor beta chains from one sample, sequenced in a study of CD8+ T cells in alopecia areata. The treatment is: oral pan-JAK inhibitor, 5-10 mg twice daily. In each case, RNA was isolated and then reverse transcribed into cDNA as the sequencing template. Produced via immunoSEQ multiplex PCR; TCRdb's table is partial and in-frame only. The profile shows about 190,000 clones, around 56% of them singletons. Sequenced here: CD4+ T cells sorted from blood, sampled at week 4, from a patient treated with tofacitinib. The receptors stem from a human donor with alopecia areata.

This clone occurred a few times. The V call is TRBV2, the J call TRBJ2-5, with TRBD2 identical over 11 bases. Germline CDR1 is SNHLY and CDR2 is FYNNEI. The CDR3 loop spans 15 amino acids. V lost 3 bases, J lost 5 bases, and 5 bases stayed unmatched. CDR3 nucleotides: TGTGCCAGCAGTGATGAGGGACTAGCGGCGGAGACCCAGTACTTC. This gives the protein CASSDEGLAAETQYF.

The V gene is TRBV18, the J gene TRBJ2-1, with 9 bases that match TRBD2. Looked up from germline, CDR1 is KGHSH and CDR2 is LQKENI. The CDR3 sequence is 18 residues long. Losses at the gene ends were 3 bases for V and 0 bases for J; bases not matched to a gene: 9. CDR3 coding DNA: TGTGCCAGCTCACCGCGAGGACTAGCGCTAAGCTCCTACAATGAGCAGTTCTTC. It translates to CASSPRGLALSSYNEQFF.

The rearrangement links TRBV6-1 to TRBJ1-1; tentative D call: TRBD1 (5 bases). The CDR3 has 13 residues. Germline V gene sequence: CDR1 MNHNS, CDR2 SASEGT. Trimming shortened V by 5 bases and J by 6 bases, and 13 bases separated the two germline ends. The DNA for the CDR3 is TGTGCCAGCAGTACATGGGGGAGGGCTGAAGCTTTCTTT. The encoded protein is CASSTWGRAEAFF.

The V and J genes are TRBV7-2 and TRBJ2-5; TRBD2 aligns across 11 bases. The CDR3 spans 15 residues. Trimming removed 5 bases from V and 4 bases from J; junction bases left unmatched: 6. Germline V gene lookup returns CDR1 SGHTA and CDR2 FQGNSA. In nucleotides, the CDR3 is TGTGCCAGCAGCACCCTCGGGACTAGCGGAGAGACCCAGTACTTC. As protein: CASSTLGTSGETQYF.

The CDR3 here is CASSSRVEDIQYF. CDR3 sequence (DNA): TGTGCCAGCAGCTCTCGAGTGGAAGACATTCAGTACTTC. The chain recombines TRBV11-2 with TRBJ2-4; D gene unclear. Germline V gives CDR1 SGHAT, CDR2 FQNNGV. The ends were cut back, 4 bases at V and 8 bases at J, with 12 bases in the middle. The CDR3 spans 13 residues.

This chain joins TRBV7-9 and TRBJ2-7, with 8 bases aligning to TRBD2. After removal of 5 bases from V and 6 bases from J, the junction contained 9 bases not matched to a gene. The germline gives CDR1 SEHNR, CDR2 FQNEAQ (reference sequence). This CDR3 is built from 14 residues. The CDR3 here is CASSRNGRALEQYF. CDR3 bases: TGTGCCAGCAGCCGGAACGGGAGGGCTCTCGAGCAGTACTTC.

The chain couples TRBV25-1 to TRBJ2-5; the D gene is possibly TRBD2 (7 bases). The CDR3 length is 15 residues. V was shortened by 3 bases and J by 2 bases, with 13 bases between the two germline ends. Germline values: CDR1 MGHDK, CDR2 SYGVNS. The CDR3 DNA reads TGTGCCAGCAGTGACGGGGGGCATCTGCAAGAGACCCAGTACTTC. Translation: CASSDGGHLQETQYF.

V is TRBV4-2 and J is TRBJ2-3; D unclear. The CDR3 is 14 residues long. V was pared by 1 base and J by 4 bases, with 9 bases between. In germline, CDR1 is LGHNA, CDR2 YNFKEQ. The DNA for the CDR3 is TGTGCCAGCAGCCAAGCAAAAGGAGCAGATACGCAGTATTTT. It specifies CASSQAKGADTQYF.

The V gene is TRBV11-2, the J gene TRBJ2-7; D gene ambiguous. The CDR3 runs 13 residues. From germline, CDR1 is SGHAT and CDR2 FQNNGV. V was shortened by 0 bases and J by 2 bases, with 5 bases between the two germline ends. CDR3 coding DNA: TGTGCCAGCAGCTTAGAAGCGCCCTACGAGCAGTACTTC. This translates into CASSLEAPYEQYF.

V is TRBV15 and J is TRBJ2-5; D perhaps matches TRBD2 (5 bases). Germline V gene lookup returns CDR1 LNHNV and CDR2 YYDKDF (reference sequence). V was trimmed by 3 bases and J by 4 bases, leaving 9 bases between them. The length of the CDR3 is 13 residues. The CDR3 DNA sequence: TGTGCCACCAGCAGGTGGGCGGGAGAGACCCAGTACTTC. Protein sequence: CATSRWAGETQYF.